Presented here are 12 T cell receptor beta chains from one specimen sequenced in a study of blood T cells in healthy people across ages. For the second PCR, which ran for about 7 to 11 cycles, a sample-barcoded 5' primer and a J-beta primer mix were used. Each CDR3 protein is one row after TCRdb ran MiXCR on the 5' RACE reads. Of some 760,000 distinct CDR3 sequences detected, 25% appear once; the ten largest clones hold approximately 3.7%. The sample also formed part of further work on T cells of mothers and their children.

The sample consisted of blood. These receptor sequences come from a boy younger than 18 in good health.

V gene TRBV6-6 combines with J gene TRBJ2-7, with 11 bases lining up with TRBD1. Germline V lookup: CDR1 MNHNY, CDR2 SVGAGI (reference sequence). With V trimmed by 6 bases and J by 5 bases, 9 bases remained unmatched. There are 15 residues in the CDR3. The CDR3 reads CASSGRDRGKNEQYF. In DNA, the CDR3 is TGTGCCAGCAGCGGAAGGGACAGGGGGAAGAACGAGCAGTACTTC.

V is TRBV6-5 and J is TRBJ2-4, with TRBD1 identical over 9 bases. This CDR3 region has 14 residues. Per germline, CDR1 MNHEY and CDR2 SVGAGI. After removal of 4 bases from V and 6 bases from J, the junction contained 4 bases not matched to a gene. The CDR3 reads CASSWGQGPNIQYF. CDR3 bases: TGTGCCAGCAGTTGGGGACAGGGCCCAAACATTCAGTACTTC.

This clonotype has a count of ten or more. The chain employs TRBV7-8 and TRBJ1-2; 8 nucleotides agree with TRBD1. This CDR3 is 13 amino acids long. V lost 5 bases, J lost 4 bases, and 3 bases stayed unmatched. The V gene's germline CDR1 is SGHVS and CDR2 FQNEAQ. CDR3 sequence reads: CASSQTGAYGYTF. CDR3 nucleotides: TGTGCCAGCAGCCAGACAGGGGCCTATGGCTACACCTTC.

As to this clonotype: One end of the junction does not line up with germline, which may come from a read error. The chain recombines TRBV6-1 with TRBJ2-2; a weak D match, TRBD2 (5 bases). CDR1 is MNHNS and CDR2 is SASEGT in the germline V gene. The CDR3 covers 17 residues. The DNA for the CDR3 is TGTGCCAGCAGTCGGACTGCCCCCAGTACGAACACCGGGGAGCTGCTTTTT. Protein sequence: CASSRTAPSTNTGELLF.

The chain employs TRBV7-2 and TRBJ1-2; 7 bases match TRBD1. Per the germline V gene, CDR1 is SGHTA and CDR2 is FQGNSA. Trimming cost V 5 bases and J 4 bases; bases outside gene matches: 1. There are 12 residues in the CDR3. The CDR3 is CASSGTVYGYTF. The CDR3 DNA reads TGTGCCAGCAGCGGGACAGTCTATGGCTACACCTTC.

Comment on this clonotype: The junction differs from germline at one of its ends, possibly a read error. The V and J genes are TRBV5-6 and TRBJ2-1; no firm D call. Per germline, CDR1 SGHDT and CDR2 YYEEEE. This CDR3 has 13 residues. The chain's CDR3 is CASSLVVHNEQSF. CDR3 sequence (DNA): TGTGCCAGCAGCTTGGTGGTCCACAATGAGCAGTCCTTC.

Only a few counts were recorded for this clonotype. The J gene is TRBJ1-4, the V gene TRBV6-1; TRBD1 might be the D (6 bases). The CDR3 runs to 16 residues. CDR1 is MNHNS, CDR2 SASEGT, per germline. Trimming pared 6 bases from V and 4 bases from J, leaving 18 bases between. CDR3 amino acids: CASRRRQEIYNEKLFF. For the CDR3, the DNA is TGTGCCAGCAGACGACGACAGGAGATCTATAATGAAAAACTGTTTTTT.

A few counts support this clonotype. The V call is TRBV15, the J call TRBJ2-7; D gene unclear. Trimming removed 4 bases at V and 4 bases at J, with 8 bases between. The CDR3 is made up of 12 amino acids. From germline, CDR1 is LNHNV and CDR2 YYDKDF (reference sequence). The DNA of the CDR3 is TGTGCCACCAGCACTGACCTGTACGAGCAGTACTTC. It translates to CATSTDLYEQYF.

The genes are TRBV27 and TRBJ2-1; D remains ambiguous. Looked up from germline, CDR1 is MNHEY and CDR2 is SMNVEV (reference sequence). CDR3 length: 14 amino acids. The V end lost 5 bases, the J end lost 6 bases, and 14 bases lay between the germline ends. The DNA of the CDR3 is TGTGCCAGCAGTCTCCTTGAGCACGGCAATGAGCAGTTCTTC. Its translation: CASSLLEHGNEQFF.

This clonotype was picked up a small number of times. The V call is TRBV7-2, the J call TRBJ2-7; 12 bases map to TRBD2. The CDR3 consists of 15 residues. Germline V gene sequence: CDR1 SGHTA, CDR2 FQGNSA. Unmatched junction bases numbered 11, after V lost 5 bases and J lost 9 bases. The CDR3 region has the DNA TGTGCCAGCAGCCCTAGACTAGCGGGAGCACACGCGCAGTACTTC. Residues: CASSPRLAGAHAQYF.

This clonotype was seen more than once but under ten times. This chain joins TRBV9 and TRBJ1-5; a possible D gene is TRBD1 (5 bases). The V end was cut by 0 bases, the J end by 5 bases, with 12 bases between. The V gene's germline CDR1 is SGDLS and CDR2 YYNGEE. This CDR3 is 15 amino acids long. CDR3 DNA sequence: TGTGCCAGCAGCGTAGGAGGGGTGGGGGATCAGCCCCAGCATTTT. Its translation is CASSVGGVGDQPQHF.

This clonotype turned up a few times. The J gene is TRBJ1-1, the V gene TRBV20-1; D remains unclear. This CDR3 is 9 amino acids long. Germline CDR1 reads DFQATT; CDR2 reads SNEGSKA (reference sequence). The germline V and J ends were trimmed by 5 bases and 8 bases, with 6 bases remaining between them. The CDR3 loop reads CSAGEEAFF. The CDR3 region has the DNA TGCAGTGCTGGGGAGGAAGCTTTCTTT.